The 16 T cell receptor beta chains below come from one sample, sequenced in a study of T cell repertoires in cytomegalovirus infection. Each CDR3 protein gets one entry after TCRdb re-called the reads with MiXCR. The sample lists about 920,000 distinct CDR3 sequences; about 33% were seen once. Their specific antigens are unknown. The source material was cultured CD8+ T cells from PBMCs, sampled from culture after CMV antigen stimulation. Every receptor here comes from a human donor in good health (CMV status not recorded). Some clones in this sample may be carry-over from other donors' samples.

This clonotype was seen more than once but under ten times. This chain links TRBV7-6 with TRBJ1-5, with D possibly matching TRBD1 (6 bases). Trimming stripped 5 bases from V and 0 bases from J, with 14 bases between. The CDR3 contains 16 residues. Germline V gene sequence: CDR1 SGHVS, CDR2 FNYEAQ. The CDR3 reads CASSTSPGVSNQPQHF. The CDR3 DNA reads as TGTGCCAGCAGCACAAGCCCAGGGGTTAGCAATCAGCCCCAGCATTTT.

The rearrangement joins TRBV6-2 or TRBV6-3 to TRBJ2-4; D is possibly TRBD1 (5 bases). This CDR3 is 12 amino acids long. Germline lookup yields CDR1 MNHEY and CDR2 SVGEGT. The V end was cut by 8 bases, the J end by 7 bases, with 12 bases between. DNA for the CDR3: TGTGCCAGCGTTGGCGACAGCAACATTCAGTACTTC. Its protein is CASVGDSNIQYF.

This clonotype has ten or more counts. The genes are TRBV6-1 and TRBJ2-7, with a weak D call TRBD2 (5 bases). V shed 3 bases and J shed 6 bases, with 12 bases lying between them. This CDR3 is 13 amino acids long. Germline V gene sequence: CDR1 MNHNS, CDR2 SASEGT. The DNA for the CDR3 is TGTGCCAGCAGTGAGCACGTCGGGATCGAGCAGTACGTC. The encoded protein is CASSEHVGIEQYV.

The J gene is TRBJ2-5, the V gene TRBV19; D may correspond to TRBD1 or TRBD2 (6 bases each). Trimming left V 3 bases short and J 2 bases short, with 13 bases between. The germline V gene has CDR1 LNHDA and CDR2 SQIVND (reference sequence). There are 15 residues in the CDR3. For the CDR3, the DNA is TGTGCCAGTAGTATTTACAGGGCGGGGCAAGAGACCCAGTACTTC. Its translation is CASSIYRAGQETQYF.

Of note for this clonotype: With a much larger clone just one base away, this may be a read error. The CDR3 here is CACSLVWQGNQPQHF. The DNA of the CDR3 is TGTGCCTGCAGCTTAGTTTGGCAGGGAAATCAGCCCCAGCATTTT. The chain is built from TRBV7-2 and TRBJ1-5, with a tentative D call TRBD1 (5 bases). The CDR3 is made up of 15 amino acids. Germline CDR1 and CDR2: SGHTA and FQGNSA.

This clonotype was seen a few times. This rearrangement joins TRBV7-6 to TRBJ2-2; D is ambiguous. The V gene's germline CDR1 is SGHVS and CDR2 FNYEAQ. The CDR3 consists of 13 residues. The germline V and J ends were trimmed by 1 base and 9 bases, with 9 bases remaining between them. The CDR3 DNA reads as TGTGCCAGCAGCTTAGGCGCACCAAGGGAGCTGTTTTTT. Protein: CASSLGAPRELFF.

The chain joins TRBV27 to TRBJ2-2; D ambiguous. Germline loops: CDR1 MNHEY, CDR2 SMNVEV (reference sequence). The CDR3 totals 11 residues. V shed 4 bases and J shed 8 bases, with 5 bases lying between them. CDR3 DNA sequence: TGTGCCAGCAGTTATTTAGGGGAGCTGTTTTTT. It is translated as CASSYLGELFF.

The J gene is TRBJ2-7, the V gene TRBV10-2; 7 bases align to TRBD1. The CDR3 sequence is 12 residues long. Trimming removed 2 bases from V and 6 bases from J; junction bases left unmatched: 1. Per the germline V gene, CDR1 is WSHSY and CDR2 is SAAADI. CDR3 in DNA: TGCGCCAGCAGTGAGGACAGGGTCGAGCAGTACTTC. Translation: CASSEDRVEQYF.

This clonotype was found a few times. This sequence joins TRBV29-1 and TRBJ2-2; TRBD2 matches 11 bases. Germline assignment: CDR1 SQVTM and CDR2 ANQGSEA. CDR3 size: 16 residues. Germline trimming cut 6 bases from V and 2 bases from J; bases unmatched to any gene: 8. CDR3 amino acids: CSVLTSGAINTGELFF. CDR3 DNA: TGCAGCGTCCTGACTAGCGGGGCGATCAACACCGGGGAGCTGTTTTTT.

This clonotype was counted between two and nine times. The genes are TRBV7-9 and TRBJ2-1; 9 nucleotides agree with TRBD1. Germline CDR1 is SEHNR and CDR2 is FQNEAQ (reference sequence). This CDR3 contains 16 residues. J was trimmed by 6 bases and V by 0 bases; bases with no gene match: 6. CDR3 bases: TGTGCCAGCAGCTTAGCGGAAGGACAGGGGCGCAATGAGCAGTTCTTC. This sequence encodes CASSLAEGQGRNEQFF.

There are a few counts of this clonotype. The chain couples TRBV7-9 to TRBJ2-3, with D possibly being TRBD1 (6 bases). Germline V gene lookup returns CDR1 SEHNR and CDR2 FQNEAQ (reference sequence). The CDR3 consists of 16 residues. Trimming removed 8 bases from V and 6 bases from J, with 24 bases in between. CDR3 sequence (DNA): TGTGCCAGCGGTCGATCCACGGCAGGGGCTGGGGATACGCAGTATTTT. It encodes CASGRSTAGAGDTQYF.

This clonotype has only a few counts. The chain couples TRBV28 to TRBJ1-4, with D maybe TRBD1 (6 bases). V was pared by 5 bases and J by 7 bases, with 20 bases between. The germline V gene encodes CDR1 MDHEN and CDR2 SYDVKM. CDR3 length: 16 amino acids. Written as DNA, the CDR3 is TGTGCCAGCAGTCCCATAACGACAGGCCACGGTGAAAAACTGTTTTTT. It yields the protein CASSPITTGHGEKLFF.

This sequence joins TRBV7-9 and TRBJ2-1; TRBD2 matches at 8 bases. This CDR3 contains 16 residues. From germline, CDR1 is SEHNR and CDR2 FQNEAQ (reference sequence). Trimming removed 4 bases from V and 6 bases from J; junction bases left unmatched: 11. The CDR3 sequence is CASSSPASGGGNEQFF. The CDR3 DNA reads TGTGCCAGCAGCTCCCCGGCCAGCGGGGGCGGCAATGAGCAGTTCTTC.

The CDR3 loop is CASSHAGTFPYEQYF. In nucleotides, the CDR3 is TGTGCCAGCAGCCATGCCGGGACATTCCCCTACGAGCAGTACTTC. The gene calls are TRBV3-1 and TRBJ2-7, with D possibly TRBD1 on 6 matching bases. The ends were cut back, 3 bases at V and 2 bases at J, with 14 bases in the middle. Germline loops: CDR1 LGHDT, CDR2 YNNKEL (reference sequence). CDR3 length: 15 residues.

The gene calls are TRBV13 and TRBJ1-5; D perhaps matches TRBD1 (6 bases). V lost 4 bases and J lost 0, with 13 bases in between. This CDR3 is built from 16 residues. Germline CDR1 and CDR2: PRHDT and FYEKMQ (reference sequence). The CDR3, as DNA: TGTGCCAGCAGCTATACAGGAGGGGGTAGCAATCAGCCCCAGCATTTT. Translated, it gives CASSYTGGGSNQPQHF.

The chain is built from TRBV6-1 and TRBJ2-3; unclear D gene. Germline V gene data show CDR1 as MNHNS and CDR2 as SASEGT. The CDR3 runs to 14 residues. The V gene lost 0 bases and the J gene lost 1 base, with 5 bases spanning the gap. In DNA form, the CDR3 reads TGTGCCAGCAGTGAAGCGATCGGCACAGATACGCAGTATTTT. It is translated as CASSEAIGTDTQYF.